Given below is one TCR beta chain in context. The antigen is undetermined. CDR1 and CDR2 (germline): WNHNN, SYGVQD (reference sequence). J lost 9 bases, V lost 6 bases, and 19 bases had no gene match. The CDR3 length is 16 residues. The data belong to a study of T cells in Graves' hyperthyroidism and ophthalmopathy. At the level of the study: Initial diagnosis, before any treatment, was when peripheral blood was collected. Study outcomes and limitations: Blood also carried most thyroid clonotypes expanded above 0.001. Ophthalmopathy and stable hyperthyroidism were told apart by a 13 V-J model.

In making diagnoses, clinical symptoms, serum thyroxine and TRAb, thyroid ultrasound and orbital computed tomography were all used. Using RNA transcripts as the source, TCR beta CDR3 regions were amplified. When the TCR CDR3 underwent first-round RT-PCR, the HTBI primer set was used. TCRdb ran MiXCR on the multiplex PCR reads and lists one entry per CDR3 protein. The sample consists of around 690,000 distinct CDR3 sequences, 15% to 20% of them appearing once. V usage is TRBV10-1 and J usage is TRBJ2-7; TRBD1 agrees at 8 bases. This TCR was recovered from a man in his fifties or sixties with Graves' hyperthyroidism. The material sequenced was blood. CDR3 sequence (DNA): TGCGCCAGCAGCCCAAATCCGGGACAGGAATCTAACTGGCAGTACTTC. Translated, it gives CASSPNPGQESNWQYF.